This TCR beta chain was captured in a study of T cell responses to AZD1222 COVID-19 vaccine. Study-wide results and limits: Females made up more of the donors, who were largely white British, and clonal diversity may have come out too low.

Method: immunoSEQ multiplex PCR; TCRdb's copy keeps in-frame clones and lacks some. The sample has fewer than 200,000 clones, more than 80% seen once. Germline assignment: CDR1 SGHAT and CDR2 FQNNGV. V was trimmed by 1 base and J by 1 base, leaving 10 bases between them. The CDR3 sequence is 15 residues long. As concerns this clone: No antigen is known for it.

The rearrangement links TRBV11-2 to TRBJ2-5; D uncertain. This TCR was recovered from an adult in good health. Specimen: peripheral blood, collected on day 0 of AZD1222 vaccination. The CDR3 sequence is CASSLGTMTQETQYF. Here the CDR3 DNA reads TGTGCCAGCAGCTTAGGGACCATGACCCAAGAGACCCAGTACTTC.